What follows describes a single TCR beta chain. Its matching antigen is unknown. Deletions cut 2 bases from V and 5 bases from J, with 9 bases between. CDR1 is SGHVS, CDR2 FQNEAQ, per germline. This CDR3 has 14 residues. This sample is drawn from a study of lymphopenia after photon versus proton radiotherapy. Study-level points and caveats: Proton therapy kept repertoires fairly stable, unlike photons, which gained effector/memory cells. Only patients who died were analyzed for survival; proton advantage is unproven. Larger post-nadir TCR diversity loss correlated inversely with survival in deceased patients. After the lymphocyte nadir, photon-treated repertoires showed oligoclonal expansion, especially of CD8+ Temra cells.

TCRdb keeps only in-frame clones here, not all; method: immunoSEQ multiplex PCR. Of 75,000 to 95,000 clones in the sample, about 86% are singletons; the top ten hold approximately 1.3%. This material consisted of peripheral blood, taken from a patient treated with proton-based radiotherapy. The sequence was obtained from a man aged 60 to 75 with pancreatic cancer. The chain employs TRBV7-8 and TRBJ1-4; D may be TRBD1 (5 bases). This chain's CDR3 is CASSLSGLNEKLFF. The CDR3 coding sequence is TGTGCCAGCAGCTTATCGGGGCTAAATGAAAAACTGTTTTTT.